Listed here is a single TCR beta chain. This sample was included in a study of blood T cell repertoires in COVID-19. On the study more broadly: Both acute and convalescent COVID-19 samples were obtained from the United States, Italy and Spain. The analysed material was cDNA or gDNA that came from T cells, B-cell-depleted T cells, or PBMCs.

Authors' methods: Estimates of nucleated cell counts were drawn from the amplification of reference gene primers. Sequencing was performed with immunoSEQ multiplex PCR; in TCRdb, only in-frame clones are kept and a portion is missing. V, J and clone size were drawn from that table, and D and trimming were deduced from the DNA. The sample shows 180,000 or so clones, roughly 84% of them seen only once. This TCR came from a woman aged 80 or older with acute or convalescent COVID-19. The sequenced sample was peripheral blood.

CDR3 DNA: TGCAGTGCTAGTTGGGGCCAGGGGGCGCCCGGGGAGCTGTTTTTT. Residues: CSASWGQGAPGELFF. V gene TRBV20-1 combines with J gene TRBJ2-2, with 8 nucleotides matching TRBD1. CDR1 and CDR2 from the germline V gene are DFQATT and SNEGSKA (reference sequence). Germline trimming cut 3 bases from V and 6 bases from J; bases unmatched to any gene: 9. The CDR3 loop spans 15 amino acids.